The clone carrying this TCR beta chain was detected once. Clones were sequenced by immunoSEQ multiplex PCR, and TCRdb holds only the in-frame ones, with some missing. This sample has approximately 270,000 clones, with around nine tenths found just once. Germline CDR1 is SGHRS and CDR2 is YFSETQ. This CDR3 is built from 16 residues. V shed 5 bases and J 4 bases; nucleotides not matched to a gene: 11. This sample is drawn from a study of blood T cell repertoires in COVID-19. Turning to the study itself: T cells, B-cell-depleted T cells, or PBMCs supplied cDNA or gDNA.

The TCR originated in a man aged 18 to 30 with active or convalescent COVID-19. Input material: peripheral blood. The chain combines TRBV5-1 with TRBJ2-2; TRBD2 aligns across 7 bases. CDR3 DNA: TGCGCCAGCAGACCCACTAGCGAGACCATCACCGGGGAGCTGTTTTTT. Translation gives CASRPTSETITGELFF.